The sample holds a few counts of the clone carrying this TCR beta chain. Its cognate antigen is unknown. 60 Vbeta and 13 Jbeta primers were used in PCR. Clones were sequenced by immunoSEQ multiplex PCR, and TCRdb holds only the in-frame ones, with some missing. The sample yields under 300,000 clones, 84% seen once. V was trimmed by 5 bases and J by 1 base, leaving 8 bases between them. Germline assignment: CDR1 SGHTA and CDR2 FQGNSA. The CDR3 spans 13 residues. This specimen belongs to a study of cytomegalovirus exposure and HLA in healthy donors. General observations from the study: A missense variant in DCLRE1C was later tied to TCR beta V- and J-gene trimming. TCR beta sequences reportedly predicted most subjects' HLA-A and HLA-B alleles accurately. In vitro data verified a few CMV-associated chains as specific for CMV antigens.

Specimen: PBMCs. The TCR was taken from a woman aged 40 to 50 in good health and CMV-seropositive. The chain has TRBV7-2 and TRBJ1-1; D ambiguous. The CDR3 sequence: CASSAATNTEAFF. CDR3 DNA: TGTGCCAGCAGCGCCGCTACGAACACTGAAGCTTTCTTT.